Given below is one T cell receptor (beta chain) in context. Antigen specificity is unknown. The sample is drawn from a study of radiotherapy plus CTLA-4 blockade in lung cancer. Study-level findings and limits: The best predictor of response was reported to be early blood T cell clone dynamics, with interferon-beta. TCR clones of tumor origin grew in blood after radiotherapy plus ipilimumab.

The CDR3 has 15 amino acids. Germline values: CDR1 LNHNV, CDR2 YYDKDF (reference sequence). V was clipped by 0 bases and J by 1 base, with 9 bases between them. Only in-frame clones appear in the TCRdb table, and some are missing; sequencing was by immunoSEQ multiplex PCR. The sample consists of tens of thousands of clones, about 76% of them appearing once. The specimen comprised peripheral blood, sampled from a patient treated with radiotherapy plus ipilimumab. The rearrangement links TRBV15 to TRBJ1-1, with unresolved D. The origin of this receptor is a human donor with non-small cell lung cancer that progressed on radiotherapy plus ipilimumab. The CDR3: CATSRDKVENTEAFF. In DNA, the CDR3 is TGTGCCACCAGCAGAGATAAGGTGGAGAACACTGAAGCTTTCTTT. Together with reference TRBV15 and TRBJ1-1, the CDR3 gives the full variable domain: DAMVIQNPRYQVTQFGKPVTLSCSQTLNHNVMYWYQQKSSQAPKLLFHYYDKDFNNEADTPDNFQSRRPNTSFCFLDIRSPGLGDTAMYLCATSRDKVENTEAFFGQGTRLTVV.